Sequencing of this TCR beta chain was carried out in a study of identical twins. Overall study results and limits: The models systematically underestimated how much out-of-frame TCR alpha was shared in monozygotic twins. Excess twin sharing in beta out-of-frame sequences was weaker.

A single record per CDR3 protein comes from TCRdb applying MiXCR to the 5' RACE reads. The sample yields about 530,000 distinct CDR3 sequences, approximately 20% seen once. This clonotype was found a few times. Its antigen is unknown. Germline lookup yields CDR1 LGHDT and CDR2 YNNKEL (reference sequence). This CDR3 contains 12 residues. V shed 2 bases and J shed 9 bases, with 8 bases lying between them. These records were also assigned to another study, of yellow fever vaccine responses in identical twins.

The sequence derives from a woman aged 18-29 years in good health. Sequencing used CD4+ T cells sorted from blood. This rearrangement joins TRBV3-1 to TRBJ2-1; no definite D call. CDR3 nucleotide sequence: TGTGCCAGCAGCCAATTTGTTCTTGAGCAGTTCTTC. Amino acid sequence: CASSQFVLEQFF.